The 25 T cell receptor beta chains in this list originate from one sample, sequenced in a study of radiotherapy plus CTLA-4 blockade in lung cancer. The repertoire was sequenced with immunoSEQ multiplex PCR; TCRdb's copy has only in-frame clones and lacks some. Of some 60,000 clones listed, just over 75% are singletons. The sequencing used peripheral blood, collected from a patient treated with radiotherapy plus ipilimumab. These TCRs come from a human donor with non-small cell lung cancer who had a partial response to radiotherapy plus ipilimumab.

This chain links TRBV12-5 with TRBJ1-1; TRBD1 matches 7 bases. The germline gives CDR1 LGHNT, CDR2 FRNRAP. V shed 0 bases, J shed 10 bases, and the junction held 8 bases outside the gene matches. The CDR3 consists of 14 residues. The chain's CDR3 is CASGLVPGSGGAFF. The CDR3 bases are TGTGCTAGTGGTTTGGTACCGGGGTCAGGGGGAGCTTTCTTT.

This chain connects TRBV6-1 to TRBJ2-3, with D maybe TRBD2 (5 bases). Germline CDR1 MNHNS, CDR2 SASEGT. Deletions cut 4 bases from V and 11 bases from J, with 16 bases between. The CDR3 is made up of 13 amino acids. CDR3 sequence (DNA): TGTGCCAGCAGTGGGACCCGGGCGAGGGTGCAGTATTTT. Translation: CASSGTRARVQYF.

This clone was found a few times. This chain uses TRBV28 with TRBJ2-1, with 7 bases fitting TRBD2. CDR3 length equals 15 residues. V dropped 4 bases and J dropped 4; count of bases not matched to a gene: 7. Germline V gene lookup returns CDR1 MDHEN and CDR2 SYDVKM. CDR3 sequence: CASSSRGAGYNEQFF. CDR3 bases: TGTGCCAGCAGTTCCCGGGGAGCGGGGTACAATGAGCAGTTCTTC.

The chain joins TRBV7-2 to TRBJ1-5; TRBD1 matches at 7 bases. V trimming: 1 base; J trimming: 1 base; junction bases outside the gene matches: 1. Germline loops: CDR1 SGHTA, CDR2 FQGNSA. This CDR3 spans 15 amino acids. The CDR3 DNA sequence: TGTGCCAGCAGCTTAGGACAGGGAAGCAATCAGCCCCAGCATTTT. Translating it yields CASSLGQGSNQPQHF.

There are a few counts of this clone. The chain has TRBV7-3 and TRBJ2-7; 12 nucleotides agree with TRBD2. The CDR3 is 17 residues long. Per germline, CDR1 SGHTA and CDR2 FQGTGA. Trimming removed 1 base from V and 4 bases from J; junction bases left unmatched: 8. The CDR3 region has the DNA TGTGCCAGCAGCTTAAAGGTGACTAGCGGGGGAAGGTACGAGCAGTACTTC. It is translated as CASSLKVTSGGRYEQYF.

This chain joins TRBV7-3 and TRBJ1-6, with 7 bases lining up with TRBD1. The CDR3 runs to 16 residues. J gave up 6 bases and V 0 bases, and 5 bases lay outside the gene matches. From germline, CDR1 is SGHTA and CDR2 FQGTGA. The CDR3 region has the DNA TGTGCCAGCAGCTTAACCCGACAGGGTAGTAATTCACCCCTCCACTTT. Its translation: CASSLTRQGSNSPLHF.

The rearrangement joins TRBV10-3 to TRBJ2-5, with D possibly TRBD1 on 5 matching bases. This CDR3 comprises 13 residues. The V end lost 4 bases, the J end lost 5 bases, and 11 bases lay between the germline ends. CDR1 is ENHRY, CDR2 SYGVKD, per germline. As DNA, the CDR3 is TGTGCCATCAGTGGAGACAGTTCCGAGACCCAGTACTTC. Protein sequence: CAISGDSSETQYF.

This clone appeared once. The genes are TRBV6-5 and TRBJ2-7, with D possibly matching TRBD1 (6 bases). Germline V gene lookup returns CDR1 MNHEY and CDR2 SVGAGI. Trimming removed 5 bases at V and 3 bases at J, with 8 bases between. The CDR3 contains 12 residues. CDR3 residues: CASSVQGYEQYF. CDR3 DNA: TGTGCCAGCAGTGTACAGGGCTACGAGCAGTACTTC.

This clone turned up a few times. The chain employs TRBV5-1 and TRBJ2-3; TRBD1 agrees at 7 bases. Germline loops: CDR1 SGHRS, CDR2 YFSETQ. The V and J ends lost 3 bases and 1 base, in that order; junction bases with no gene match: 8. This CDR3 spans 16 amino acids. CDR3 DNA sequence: TGCGCCAGCAGCTGGGGCCCCGGGACAGGCACAGATACGCAGTATTTT. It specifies CASSWGPGTGTDTQYF.

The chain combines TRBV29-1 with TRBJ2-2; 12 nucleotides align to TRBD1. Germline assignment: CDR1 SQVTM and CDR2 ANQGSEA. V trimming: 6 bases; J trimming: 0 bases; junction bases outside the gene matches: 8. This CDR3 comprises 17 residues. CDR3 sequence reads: CSVPKGQGAANTGELFF. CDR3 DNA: TGCAGCGTCCCAAAGGGACAGGGGGCGGCGAACACCGGGGAGCTGTTTTTT.

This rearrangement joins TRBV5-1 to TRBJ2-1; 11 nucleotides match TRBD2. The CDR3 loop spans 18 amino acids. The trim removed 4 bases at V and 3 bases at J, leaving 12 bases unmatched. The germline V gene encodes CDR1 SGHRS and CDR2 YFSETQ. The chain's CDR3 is CASSQPLVAGGHYNEQFF. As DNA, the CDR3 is TGCGCCAGCAGCCAACCCCTCGTAGCGGGGGGGCACTACAATGAGCAGTTCTTC.

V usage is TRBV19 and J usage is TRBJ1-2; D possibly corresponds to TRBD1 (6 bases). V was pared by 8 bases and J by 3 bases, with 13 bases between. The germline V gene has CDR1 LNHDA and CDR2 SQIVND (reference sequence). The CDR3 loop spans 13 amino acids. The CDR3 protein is CASSDRDYYGYTF. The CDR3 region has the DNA TGTGCCAGTTCGGACAGAGACTACTATGGCTACACCTTC. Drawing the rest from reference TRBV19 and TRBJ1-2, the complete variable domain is DGGITQSPKYLFRKEGQNVTLSCEQNLNHDAMYWYRQDPGQGLRLIYYSQIVNDFQKGDIAEGYSVSREKKESFPLTVTSAQKNPTAFYLCASSDRDYYGYTFGSGTRLTVV.

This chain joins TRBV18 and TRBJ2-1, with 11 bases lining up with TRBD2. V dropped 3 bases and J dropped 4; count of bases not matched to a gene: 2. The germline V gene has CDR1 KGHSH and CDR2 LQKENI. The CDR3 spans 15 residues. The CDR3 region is CASSPRLAGYNEQFF. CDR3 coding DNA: TGTGCCAGCTCACCGCGACTAGCGGGGTACAATGAGCAGTTCTTC.

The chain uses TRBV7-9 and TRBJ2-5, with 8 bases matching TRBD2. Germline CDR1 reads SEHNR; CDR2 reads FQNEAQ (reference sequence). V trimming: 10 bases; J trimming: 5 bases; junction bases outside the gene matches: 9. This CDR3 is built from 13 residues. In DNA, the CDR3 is TGTGCCACCTCCGGGGGGGCAGGGGAGACCCAGTACTTC. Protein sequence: CATSGGAGETQYF.

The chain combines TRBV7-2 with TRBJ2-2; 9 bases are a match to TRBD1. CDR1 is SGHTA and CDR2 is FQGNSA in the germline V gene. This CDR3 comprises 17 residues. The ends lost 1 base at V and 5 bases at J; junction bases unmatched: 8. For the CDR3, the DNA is TGTGCCAGCAGCTTAGTCGTTCGGACAGGGGTGACCGGGGAGCTGTTTTTT. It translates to CASSLVVRTGVTGELFF.

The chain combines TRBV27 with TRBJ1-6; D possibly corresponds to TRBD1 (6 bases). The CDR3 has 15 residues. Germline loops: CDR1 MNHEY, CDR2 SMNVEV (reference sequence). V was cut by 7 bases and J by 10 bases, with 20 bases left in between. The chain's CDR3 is CASTQQGLGDSPLHF. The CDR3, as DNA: TGTGCCAGCACCCAACAGGGACTAGGGGACTCACCCCTCCACTTT.

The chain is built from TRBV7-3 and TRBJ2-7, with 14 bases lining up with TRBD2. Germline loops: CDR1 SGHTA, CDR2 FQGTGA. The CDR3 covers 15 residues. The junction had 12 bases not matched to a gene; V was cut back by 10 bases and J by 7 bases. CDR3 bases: TGTGCCACCCACGAGACTAGCGGGGGGGCCGAAGAGCAGTACTTC. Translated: CATHETSGGAEEQYF.

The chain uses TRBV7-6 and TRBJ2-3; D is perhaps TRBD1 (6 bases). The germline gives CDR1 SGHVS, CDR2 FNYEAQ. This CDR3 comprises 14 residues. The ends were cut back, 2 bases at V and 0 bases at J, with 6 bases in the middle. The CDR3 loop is CASSLQGSTDTQYF. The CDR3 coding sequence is TGTGCCAGCAGCTTACAGGGGAGCACAGATACGCAGTATTTT.

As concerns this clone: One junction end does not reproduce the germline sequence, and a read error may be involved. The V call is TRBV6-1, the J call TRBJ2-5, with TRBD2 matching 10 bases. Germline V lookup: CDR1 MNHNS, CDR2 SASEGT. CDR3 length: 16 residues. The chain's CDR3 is CASSEVAAGGQGTQYF. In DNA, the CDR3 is TGTGCCAGCAGTGAGGTCGCAGCGGGGGGGCAAGGGACCCAGTACTTC.

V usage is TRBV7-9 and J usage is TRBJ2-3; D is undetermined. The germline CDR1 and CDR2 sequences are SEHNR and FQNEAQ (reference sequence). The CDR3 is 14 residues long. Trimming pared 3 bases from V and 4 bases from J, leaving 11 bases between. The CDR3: CASSLVPSPDTQYF. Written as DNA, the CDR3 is TGTGCCAGCAGCTTGGTTCCTAGTCCAGATACGCAGTATTTT.

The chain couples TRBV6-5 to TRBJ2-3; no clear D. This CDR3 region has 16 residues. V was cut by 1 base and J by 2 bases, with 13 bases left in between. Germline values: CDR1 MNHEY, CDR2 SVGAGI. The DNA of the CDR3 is TGTGCCAGCAGTTACTTTGCGGCAGCCGTCACAGATACGCAGTATTTT. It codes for CASSYFAAAVTDTQYF.

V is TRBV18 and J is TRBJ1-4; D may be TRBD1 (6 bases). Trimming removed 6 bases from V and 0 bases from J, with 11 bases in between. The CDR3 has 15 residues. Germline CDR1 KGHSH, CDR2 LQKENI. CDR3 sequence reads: CASSQGRATNEKLFF. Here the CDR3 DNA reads TGTGCCAGCTCCCAGGGGAGAGCAACTAATGAAAAACTGTTTTTT.

As DNA, the CDR3 is TGTGCCAGCAGTGACGGGGGACCCCCCTACAATGAGCAGTTCTTC. This gives the protein CASSDGGPPYNEQFF. V is TRBV6-1 and J is TRBJ2-1; possibly TRBD2 for D (6 bases). This CDR3 is built from 15 residues. From germline, CDR1 is MNHNS and CDR2 SASEGT. The V end lost 3 bases, the J end lost 2 bases, and 11 bases lay between the germline ends.

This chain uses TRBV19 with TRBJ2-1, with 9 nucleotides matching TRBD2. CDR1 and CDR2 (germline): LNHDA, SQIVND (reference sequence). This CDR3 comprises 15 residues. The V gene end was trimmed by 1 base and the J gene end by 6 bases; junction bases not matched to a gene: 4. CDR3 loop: CASSIGRGGFNEQFF. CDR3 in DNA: TGTGCCAGTAGTATAGGGCGGGGGGGATTCAATGAGCAGTTCTTC.

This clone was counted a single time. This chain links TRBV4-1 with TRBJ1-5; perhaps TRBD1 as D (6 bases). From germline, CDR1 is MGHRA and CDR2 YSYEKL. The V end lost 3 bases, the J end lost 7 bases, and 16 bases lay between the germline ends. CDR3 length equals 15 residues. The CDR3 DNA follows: TGCGCCAGCAGCCACCCCGACAGGCCGGGGCAGCCCCAGCATTTT. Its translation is CASSHPDRPGQPQHF.